The 8 T cell receptor beta chains below all came from one sample that was sequenced in a study of cytomegalovirus exposure and HLA in healthy donors. Use of 60 Vbeta and 13 Jbeta primers characterized the PCR. Sequencing used immunoSEQ multiplex PCR; TCRdb keeps in-frame clones, though not all of them. The sample has 100,000 to 150,000 clones; over 70% are singletons. Input material: PBMCs. Receptors were obtained from a woman in her thirties or forties in good health and CMV-seropositive.

Turning to this clone: The same CDR3 is also encoded by other DNA sequences in this sample. The chain employs TRBV6-5 and TRBJ1-3, with D perhaps TRBD1 (6 bases). The V end was cut by 7 bases, the J end by 3 bases, with 10 bases between. The CDR3 has 13 amino acids. Germline V gives CDR1 MNHEY, CDR2 SVGAGI. DNA for the CDR3: TGTGCCAGCACAGGGGCTAGTGGAAACACCATATATTTT. It is translated as CASTGASGNTIYF.

The J gene is TRBJ2-1, the V gene TRBV27, with 11 bases matching TRBD2. CDR3 length: 14 residues. The germline gives CDR1 MNHEY, CDR2 SMNVEV (reference sequence). V was pared by 6 bases and J by 9 bases, with 7 bases of the junction left unmatched. The CDR3 region is CASRTGTSGGEQFF. The CDR3 coding sequence is TGTGCCAGCAGAACCGGGACTAGCGGAGGTGAGCAGTTCTTC.

The chain combines TRBV27 with TRBJ1-6; D is perhaps TRBD1 (5 bases). V was shortened by 3 bases and J by 9 bases, with 18 bases between the two germline ends. The CDR3 totals 16 residues. Looked up from germline, CDR1 is MNHEY and CDR2 is SMNVEV (reference sequence). The CDR3 nucleotides read TGTGCCAGCAGTTTCTCGGGGACTTTCTGGCGTTCACCCCTCCACTTT. Translation: CASSFSGTFWRSPLHF.

This clone has a handful of counts. This chain joins TRBV19 and TRBJ1-3, with TRBD1 identical over 7 bases. Looked up from germline, CDR1 is LNHDA and CDR2 is SQIVND (reference sequence). V lost 5 bases and J lost 0; bases outside the gene matches: 7. CDR3 length: 16 amino acids. The CDR3 DNA is TGTGCCAGTAGTTCGCTACAGGGGATCTCTGGAAACACCATATATTTT. It specifies CASSSLQGISGNTIYF.

The V gene is TRBV11-3, the J gene TRBJ2-1, with 9 bases fitting TRBD2. Germline CDR1 reads SGHNT; CDR2 reads YENEEA. J gave up 7 bases and V 5 bases, and 6 bases lay outside the gene matches. The CDR3 length is 14 residues. The CDR3 here is CASSAMLAGNEQFF. CDR3 sequence (DNA): TGTGCCAGCAGCGCCATGCTAGCGGGGAATGAGCAGTTCTTC.

This clone was detected only a few times. This chain uses TRBV28 with TRBJ1-5; unclear D gene. Germline assignment: CDR1 MDHEN and CDR2 SYDVKM. V lost 7 bases and J lost 8, with 15 bases in between. There are 13 residues in the CDR3. In DNA, the CDR3 is TGTGCCAGCACTCGCCGACGGGAGGAGCCCCAGCATTTT. Its translation: CASTRRREEPQHF. The full variable domain, its missing parts supplied by reference TRBV28 and TRBJ1-5, is DVKVTQSSRYLVKRTGEKVFLECVQDMDHENMFWYRQDPGLGLRLIYFSYDVKMKEKGDIPEGYSVSREKKERFSLILESASTNQTSMYLCASTRRREEPQHFGDGTRLSIL.

This chain joins TRBV29-1 and TRBJ2-1, with 12 bases that match TRBD2. CDR1 is SQVTM, CDR2 ANQGSEA, per germline. The CDR3 spans 19 residues. V lost 0 bases, J lost 0 bases, and 9 bases stayed unmatched. CDR3 sequence: CSVEDRLAGGRGSYNEQFF. In DNA, the CDR3 is TGCAGCGTTGAAGATCGTCTAGCGGGGGGGCGGGGCTCCTACAATGAGCAGTTCTTC.

This clone is labeled as medium-sized (0.01 to 0.1%). The chain joins TRBV30 to TRBJ2-1, with a possible D match to TRBD2 (5 bases). The CDR3 consists of 13 residues. V dropped 6 bases and J dropped 2 bases, with 11 bases sitting between them. From germline, CDR1 is GTSNPN and CDR2 SVGIG (reference sequence). In nucleotides, the CDR3 is TGTGCCTGTAAGACCGGGACCTACAATGAGCAGTTCTTC. Encoded protein: CACKTGTYNEQFF.